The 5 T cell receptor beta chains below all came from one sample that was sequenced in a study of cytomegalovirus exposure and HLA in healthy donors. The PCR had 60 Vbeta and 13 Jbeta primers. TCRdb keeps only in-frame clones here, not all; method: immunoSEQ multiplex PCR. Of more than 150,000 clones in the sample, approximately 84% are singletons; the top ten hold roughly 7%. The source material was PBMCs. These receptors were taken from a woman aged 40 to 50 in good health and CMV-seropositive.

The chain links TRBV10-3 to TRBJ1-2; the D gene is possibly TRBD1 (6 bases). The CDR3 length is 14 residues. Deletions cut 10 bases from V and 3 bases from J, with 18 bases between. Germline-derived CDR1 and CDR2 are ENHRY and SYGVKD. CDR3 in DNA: TGTGCCACCATAGGGACATTCGTGGACTATGGCTACACCTTC. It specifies CATIGTFVDYGYTF.

CDR3 DNA sequence: TGTGCCAGCAGCTTAGGTACAGGAAAACTGTTTTTT. It is translated as CASSLGTGKLFF. The chain combines TRBV7-8 with TRBJ1-4; perhaps TRBD1 as D (5 bases). The CDR3 has 12 amino acids. The germline CDR1 and CDR2 sequences are SGHVS and FQNEAQ. V was pared by 1 base and J by 10 bases, with 7 bases between.

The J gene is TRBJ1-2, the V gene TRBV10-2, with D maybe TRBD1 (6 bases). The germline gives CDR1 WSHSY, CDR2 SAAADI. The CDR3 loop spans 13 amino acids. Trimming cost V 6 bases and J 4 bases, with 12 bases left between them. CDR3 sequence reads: CASSEQGSYGYTF. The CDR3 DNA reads TGCGCCAGCAGCGAACAGGGATCCTATGGCTACACCTTC.

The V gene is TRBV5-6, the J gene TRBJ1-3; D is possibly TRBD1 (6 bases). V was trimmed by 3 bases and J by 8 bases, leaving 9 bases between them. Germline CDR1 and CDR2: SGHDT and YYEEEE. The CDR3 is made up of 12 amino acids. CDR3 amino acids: CASSSRGYTIYF. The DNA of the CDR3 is TGTGCCAGCAGCTCCAGGGGATACACCATATATTTT.

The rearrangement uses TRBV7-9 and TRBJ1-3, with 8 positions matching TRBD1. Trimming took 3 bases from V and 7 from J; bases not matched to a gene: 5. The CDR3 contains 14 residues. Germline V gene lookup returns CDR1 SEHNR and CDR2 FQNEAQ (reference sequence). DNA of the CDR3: TGTGCCAGCAGCTTCTCGACAGGGGAGAACACCATATATTTT. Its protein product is CASSFSTGENTIYF.